Listed here are 6 T cell receptor beta chains from one sample, sequenced in a study of T cells in Graves' hyperthyroidism and ophthalmopathy. Authors of the study amplified TCR beta CDR3 regions from RNA transcripts. Primed by the HTBI set, a first-round RT-PCR was run on the TCR CDR3. TCRdb redid the calling of the multiplex PCR reads with MiXCR, one entry per CDR3 protein. The table has over 500,000 distinct CDR3 sequences, about 15% seen once. Sequencing input: blood. These receptors were taken from a young woman with Graves' ophthalmopathy.

This clonotype was observed many times. V and J are TRBV28 and TRBJ1-1; 9 nucleotides line up with TRBD1. The CDR3 spans 14 residues. After removal of 5 bases from V and 3 bases from J, the junction contained 4 bases not matched to a gene. Per the germline V gene, CDR1 is MDHEN and CDR2 is SYDVKM. The CDR3 coding sequence is TGTGCCAGCAGTGAACAGGGGGCGGACACTGAAGCTTTCTTT. It specifies CASSEQGADTEAFF.

This clonotype was detected a few times. The chain joins TRBV30 to TRBJ1-3; D is uncertain. Trimming removed 8 bases from V and 4 bases from J, with 18 bases in between. Germline CDR1 reads GTSNPN; CDR2 reads SVGIG (reference sequence). CDR3 size: 14 residues. CDR3: CAGLPFGGGNTIYF. Here the CDR3 DNA reads TGTGCCGGACTCCCCTTCGGAGGGGGAAACACCATATATTTT.

This clonotype was observed many times. This chain uses TRBV7-2 with TRBJ2-1, with D possibly matching TRBD1 (6 bases). The CDR3 is 15 amino acids. Trimming removed 2 bases from V and 8 bases from J, with 16 bases in between. The germline gives CDR1 SGHTA, CDR2 FQGNSA. CDR3 coding DNA: TGTGCCAGCAGCTTAAGAAACAGGGCGGTCGATGAGCAGTTCTTC. Translation gives CASSLRNRAVDEQFF.

This clonotype was recorded many times. V gene TRBV28 combines with J gene TRBJ2-7, with TRBD1 matching 10 bases. There are 15 residues in the CDR3. Germline CDR1 and CDR2: MDHEN and SYDVKM. Trimming removed 5 bases from V and 1 base from J; junction bases left unmatched: 5. The CDR3 bases are TGTGCCAGCAGTCTAGGGGACAGGGGATCCTACGAGCAGTACTTC. It translates to CASSLGDRGSYEQYF.

This sequence joins TRBV10-3 and TRBJ2-7, with 12 bases fitting TRBD2. After removal of 6 bases from V and 2 bases from J, the junction contained 2 bases not matched to a gene. There are 14 residues in the CDR3. CDR1 ENHRY and CDR2 SYGVKD come from the germline V gene. DNA of the CDR3: TGTGCCATCAGCCCTAGCGGGGGGGCCTACGAGCAGTACTTC. As protein: CAISPSGGAYEQYF.

V usage is TRBV11-2 and J usage is TRBJ2-5; 9 positions match TRBD1. This CDR3 comprises 16 residues. Germline V gene sequence: CDR1 SGHAT, CDR2 FQNNGV. Trimming took 5 bases from V and 5 from J; bases not matched to a gene: 12. In DNA form, the CDR3 reads TGTGCCAGCAGCCCGGGACAGGGTGTGGGCCGGGAGACCCAGTACTTC. Translation: CASSPGQGVGRETQYF.